This record concerns one T cell receptor beta chain sequence. The antigen this receptor binds is unknown. The input lacks base qualities; no much larger clone sits a single base away. High-throughput TCR beta sequencing profiled peripheral blood CD8+ and CD4+ T cells from healthy donors, Susac syndrome patients and multiple sclerosis patients. The multiple sclerosis controls were treatment-naive patients who had stable or active relapsing-remitting disease and met the revised McDonald criteria. Bulk CD8+ and CD4+ T cells were purified magnetically by negative isolation, whereas CD8+ TEMRA cells were enriched by FACS. Blood was collected in EDTA tubes and processed within 24 hours, with PBMCs isolated through density gradient centrifugation. PBMCs intended for TCR sequencing were cryopreserved in liquid nitrogen and were subsequently thawed in a 37 degrees C water bath. A purity of at least 90% was achieved for sorted or isolated CD4+, CD8+ and CD8+ TEMRA cells.

V has 5 bases trimmed and J has 3 bases trimmed; junction bases matching no gene number 6. Taken from cysteine to phenylalanine, the CDR3 has 15 residues. Only CDR3 DNA is held: 45 bases, read in frame from base 1. This specimen belongs to a study of CD8 T cells in Susac syndrome (dated by TCRdb to between 2018 and 2021). Concerning the study at large: Repertoire sequencing was used to test whether CD8+ T cell activation and differentiation in Susac syndrome was antigen driven. The clonality of the CD8+ T cell repertoire was compared across some eleven healthy donors, about 14 Susac syndrome patients and 15 multiple sclerosis patients.

The research as a whole found: The number of individuals in the TCR sequencing and HLA analysis was recognized as being relatively small.

RNA was extracted using the RNeasy kit, and roughly 0.5 to 1 ug of the RNA was reverse transcribed with random hexamers. TCR beta CDR3 regions were amplified with the immunoSEQ multiplex PCR assay covering 54 Vbeta and 13 Jbeta segments. To correct PCR amplification bias, a synthetic template baseline was used for both primer optimization and computational correction. The authors processed their data as follows. Only productive sequences were kept, with reads annotated to V, D and J genes according to IMGT and analyzed in immunoSEQ Analyzer. Clonality was computed as one minus Shannon entropy normalized by log2 of the number of productive unique sequences. For each patient and control, public and private clones were evaluated within the 100 most prevalent clones. Clones were defined as Susac-specific when absent from the healthy and MS cohorts, from approximately 970 published viral clones and from other ImmuneACCESS disease sequences. The public sequencing data were trimmed at Q25 with fastp and processed into clonotypes with MiXCR by TCRdb, which kept only in-frame beta chains. Under each unique CDR3 protein, matching rows form one entry showing the most common genes and DNA. Here the V and J calls rest on TCRdb's processing, not on the authors' analysis. The sample yields some 300,000 distinct CDR3 sequences; 70% to 90% were counted once. The top ten constitute roughly 0.22% of the sample.

Sequencing was performed on CD8+ T cells from PBMCs. This clonotype originated in a human donor with multiple sclerosis. The chain couples TRBV12-3 or TRBV12-4 to TRBJ2-7, with 11 junctional bases fitting TRBD2. The bases are TGTGCCAGCAGTATTAGCGGGAGGGCCCTCTACGAGCAGTACTTC. Its translation is CASSISGRALYEQYF.